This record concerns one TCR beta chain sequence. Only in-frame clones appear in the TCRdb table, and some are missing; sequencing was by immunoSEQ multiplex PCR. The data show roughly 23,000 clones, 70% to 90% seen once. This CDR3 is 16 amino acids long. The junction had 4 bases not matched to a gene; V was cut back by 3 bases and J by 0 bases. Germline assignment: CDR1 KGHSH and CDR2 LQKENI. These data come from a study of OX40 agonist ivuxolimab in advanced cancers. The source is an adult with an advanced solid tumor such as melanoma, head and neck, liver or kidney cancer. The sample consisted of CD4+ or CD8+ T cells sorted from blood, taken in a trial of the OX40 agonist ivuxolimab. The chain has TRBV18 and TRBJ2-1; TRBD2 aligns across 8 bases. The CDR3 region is CASSPPGTSSYNEQFF. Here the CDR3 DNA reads TGTGCCAGCTCACCCCCCGGGACTAGCTCCTACAATGAGCAGTTCTTC.